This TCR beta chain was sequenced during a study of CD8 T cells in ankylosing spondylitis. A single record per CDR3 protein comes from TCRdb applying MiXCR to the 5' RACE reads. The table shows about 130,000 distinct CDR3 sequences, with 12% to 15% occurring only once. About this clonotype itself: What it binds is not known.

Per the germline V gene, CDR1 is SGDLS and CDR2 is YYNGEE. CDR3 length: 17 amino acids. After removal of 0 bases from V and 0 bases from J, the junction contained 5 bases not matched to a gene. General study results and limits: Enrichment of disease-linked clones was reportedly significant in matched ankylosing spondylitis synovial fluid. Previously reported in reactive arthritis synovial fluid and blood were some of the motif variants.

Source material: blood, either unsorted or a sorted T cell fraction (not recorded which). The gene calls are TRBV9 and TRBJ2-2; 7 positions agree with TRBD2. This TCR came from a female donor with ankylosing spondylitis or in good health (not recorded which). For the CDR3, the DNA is TGTGCCAGCAGCGTAGGTCTAGCGGATACGAACACCGGGGAGCTGTTTTTT. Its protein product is CASSVGLADTNTGELFF.